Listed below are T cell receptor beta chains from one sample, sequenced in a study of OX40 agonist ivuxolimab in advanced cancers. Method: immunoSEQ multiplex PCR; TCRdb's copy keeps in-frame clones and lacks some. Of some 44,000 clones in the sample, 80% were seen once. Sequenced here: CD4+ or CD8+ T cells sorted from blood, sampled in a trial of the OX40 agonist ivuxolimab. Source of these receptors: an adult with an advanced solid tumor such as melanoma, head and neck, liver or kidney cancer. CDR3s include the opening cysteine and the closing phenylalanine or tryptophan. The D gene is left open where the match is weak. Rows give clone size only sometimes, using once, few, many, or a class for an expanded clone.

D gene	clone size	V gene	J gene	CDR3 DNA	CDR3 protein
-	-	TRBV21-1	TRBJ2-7	TGTGCCAGCAGCAATGAAGACAGGTTATCTTACGAGCAGTACTTC	CASSNEDRLSYEQYF
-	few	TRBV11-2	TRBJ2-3	TGTGCCAGCAGCCTCACAGATACGCAGTATTTT	CASSLTDTQYF
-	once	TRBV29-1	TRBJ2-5	TGCAGCGCCTTCCGGGACGTCGGAGAGACCCAGTACTTC	CSAFRDVGETQYF
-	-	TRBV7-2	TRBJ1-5	TGTGCCAGCAGCTTAGTGGTATTACAGGGAATGGCCCAGCATTTT	CASSLVVLQGMAQHF
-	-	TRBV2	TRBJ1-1	TGTGCCAGCACTCCGGGGCCGGCCACTGAAGCTTTCTTT	CASTPGPATEAFF
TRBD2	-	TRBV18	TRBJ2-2	TGTGCCAGCTCACCGACTAGCGGGAGGAGTACCGGGGAGCTGTTTTTT	CASSPTSGRSTGELFF
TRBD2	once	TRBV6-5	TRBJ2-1	TGTGCCAGCAGTTCTAGCGGGAGGGCCGTGCAGTTCTTC	CASSSSGRAVQFF
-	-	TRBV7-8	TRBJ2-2	TGTGCCAGCAGCCCTCGGACCATATCGCGCACCGGGGAGCTGTTTTTT	CASSPRTISRTGELFF
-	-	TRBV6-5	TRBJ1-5	TGTGCCAGCAGTTACTCTCAGGGACGGAATCAGCCCCAGCATTTT	CASSYSQGRNQPQHF
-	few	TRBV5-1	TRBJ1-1	TGCGCCAGCAGCTTGGATGGGAGGAAAGCTTTCTTT	CASSLDGRKAFF
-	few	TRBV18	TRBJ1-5	TGTGCCAGCTCACCCTATAGCAATCAGCCCCAGCATTTT	CASSPYSNQPQHF
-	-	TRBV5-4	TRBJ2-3	TGTGCCAGCAGCGCATACGATAGGGATACGCAGTATTTT	CASSAYDRDTQYF
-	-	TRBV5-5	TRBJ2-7	TGTGCCAGCAGCGAGGCTCCGGGACCGGTCTACGAGCAGTACTTC	CASSEAPGPVYEQYF
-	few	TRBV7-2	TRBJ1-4	TGTGCCAGCAGCTTGGGTGGGGCGAATCCTAATGAAAAACTGTTTTTT	CASSLGGANPNEKLFF
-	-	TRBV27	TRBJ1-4	TGTGCCAGCAGTCCCCGGGGGCTTTGGTATGAAAAACTGTTTTTT	CASSPRGLWYEKLFF
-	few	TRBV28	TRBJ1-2	TGTGCCAGCAGTGCCCCACCACCTTTTGGGACTAACTATGGCTACACCTTC	CASSAPPPFGTNYGYTF
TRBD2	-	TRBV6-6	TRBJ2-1	TGTGCCAGCAGGGAACTAGCGGGATTAGTGGGAAATGAGCAGTTCTTC	CASRELAGLVGNEQFF
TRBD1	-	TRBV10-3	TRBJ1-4	TGTGCCATCAGTGAGGGGGGGACAGGGAATGAAAAACTGTTTTTT	CAISEGGTGNEKLFF
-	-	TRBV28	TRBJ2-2	TGTGCCAGCAGTTTGTACAGGAACACCGGGGAGCTGTTTTTT	CASSLYRNTGELFF
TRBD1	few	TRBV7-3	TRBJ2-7	TGTGCCAGCACTACCCCGGGACAGGGGGCCGGGGCTCGTGACTCCGAGCAGTACTTC	CASTTPGQGAGARDSEQYF
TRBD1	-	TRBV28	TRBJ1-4	TGTGCTTCGGGACAGGGCGCAACTAATGAAAAACTGTTTTTT	CASGQGATNEKLFF
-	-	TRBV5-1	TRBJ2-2	TGCGCCAGCAGCTTGAAAGTCACCGGGGAGCTGTTTTTT	CASSLKVTGELFF
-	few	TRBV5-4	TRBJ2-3	TGTGCCAGCAGCCTGGAGAGCGGGCGAGTCACAGATACGCAGTATTTT	CASSLESGRVTDTQYF
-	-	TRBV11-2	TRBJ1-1	TGTGCCAGCAGCTCACGACGGATGAACACTGAAGCTTTCTTT	CASSSRRMNTEAFF
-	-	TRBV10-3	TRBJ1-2	TGTGCCATCAGTGAGGACAGATATGGCTACACCTTC	CAISEDRYGYTF
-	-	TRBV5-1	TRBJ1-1	TGCGCCAGCAGCTTGACGAAGGTGGACGGCGAGGCTTTCTTT	CASSLTKVDGEAFF
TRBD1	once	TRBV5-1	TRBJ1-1	TGCGCCAGCAGCTTGGGGCGTCCCGGGACAGGGAGCGGCACTGAAGCTTTCTTT	CASSLGRPGTGSGTEAFF
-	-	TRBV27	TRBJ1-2	TGTGCCAGCAGTTCCTCGGGACTCCCGGGGGACTATGGCTACACCTTC	CASSSSGLPGDYGYTF
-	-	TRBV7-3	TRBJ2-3	TGTGCCAGCAGCTTACAGTCTTTAGCCACAGATACGCAGTATTTT	CASSLQSLATDTQYF
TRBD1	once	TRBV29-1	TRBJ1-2	TGCAGCAGTACAGGGGCGGGCTATGGCTACACCTTC	CSSTGAGYGYTF
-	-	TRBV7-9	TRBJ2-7	TGTGCCAGCAGCGCGACAGAGTCCTACGAGCAGTACTTC	CASSATESYEQYF
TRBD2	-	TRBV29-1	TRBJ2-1	TGCAGCGTTGAAGAAAGTAAGAGCGGGAAGAATGAGCAGTTCTTC	CSVEESKSGKNEQFF
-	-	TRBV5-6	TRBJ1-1	TGTGCCAGCAGCCGGACCAGGGCAATGAACACTGAAGCTTTCTTT	CASSRTRAMNTEAFF
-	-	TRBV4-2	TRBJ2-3	TGTGCCAGCAGACAGGACAGTGGTACAGATACGCAGTATTTT	CASRQDSGTDTQYF
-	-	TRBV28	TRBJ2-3	TGTGCCAGCAGTTTTAAACAGGAAACAGATACGCAGTATTTT	CASSFKQETDTQYF
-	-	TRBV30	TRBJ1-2	TGTGCCTGGAGTGTACGATCAGGCTACACCTTC	CAWSVRSGYTF
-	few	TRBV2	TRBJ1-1	TGTGCCAGCAGGAAAGGGACTTCTGAAGCTTTCTTT	CASRKGTSEAFF
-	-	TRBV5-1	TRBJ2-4	TGCGCCAGCAGCGGACCCGACGGGGACATTCAGTACTTC	CASSGPDGDIQYF
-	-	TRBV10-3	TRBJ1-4	TGTGCCATCAGTGAGGGGGCTTCTAATGAAAAACTGTTTTTT	CAISEGASNEKLFF
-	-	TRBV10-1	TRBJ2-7	TGCGCCAGCAGTGTGTCATACGAGCAGTACTTC	CASSVSYEQYF
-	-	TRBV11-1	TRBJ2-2	TGTGCCAGCAGCCCCCTCCGGGGTGCCACGAACACCGGGGAGCTGTTTTTT	CASSPLRGATNTGELFF
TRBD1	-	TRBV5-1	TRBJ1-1	TGCGCCAGCAGCTTGAGATCTACAGGGGTGAACACTGAAGCTTTCTTT	CASSLRSTGVNTEAFF
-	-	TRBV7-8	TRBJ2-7	TGTGCCAGCAGCTCCTTGACGGCCTTTCCCTACGAGCAGTACTTC	CASSSLTAFPYEQYF
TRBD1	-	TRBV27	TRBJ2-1	TGTGCCAGCAGTTTACTGGGTTCAGGGGGTAATGAGCAGTTCTTC	CASSLLGSGGNEQFF